This T cell receptor beta chain is drawn from a study of response to subunit inactivated influenza vaccine listed by TCRdb under 2018. Describing the broader study: Deep quantitative T cell receptor repertoire profiling was used in the study to track responses to a trivalent subunit inactivated influenza vaccine. The full study reports these points: According to the authors, only a limited number of new T cells may be recruited by each seasonal influenza vaccination.

In this sample, this clonotype turned up many times. Its antigen is still unknown. The sample holds no much larger clone one base away, and base qualities are not on file. Between the V and J ends, shortened by 4 bases and 5 bases respectively, the junction contains 14 bases. The cysteine opens and the phenylalanine closes a CDR3 of 15 amino acids. This entry keeps only the CDR3 DNA: 45 bases, framed from base 1. Per the germline V gene, LGHNA is the CDR1 and YNFKEQ is the CDR2. The library relied on RT-PCR. Sequencing used an Illumina HiSeq 2500. TCRdb passed the public sequencing reads through fastp at Q25 and MiXCR, retaining productive beta sequences. Entries that share a CDR3 protein sequence are merged under the most common genes and DNA. In all, the sample holds roughly 650,000 distinct CDR3 sequences, and about 15% of those were seen once. The leading ten clones occupy around a tenth of the sample.

The sequenced sample was PBMCs from blood, obtained roughly 13 days after vaccination. The sequence is built from TRBV4-2 and TRBJ2-2, and the D gene may be TRBD2, 5 bases matching. The receptor was derived from a man in his fifties or sixties who received an inactivated influenza vaccine. Donor details come from another sample of the same person, matched by shared clones. The CDR3 amino acid sequence is: CASSLKGSLTGELFF. In nucleotides, the sequence is TGTGCCAGCAGCCTCAAAGGGAGCCTAACCGGGGAGCTGTTTTTT.